This record looks at one T cell receptor (beta chain) sequence and its context. The CDR3 has 13 amino acids. V was clipped by 3 bases and J by 4 bases, with 6 bases between them. As processed by the authors: Nucleated cell counts were estimated from reference gene primer amplification. Some clones are missing from TCRdb's copy, which holds only in-frame ones; the method was immunoSEQ multiplex PCR. The DNA was the basis for D and trimming; V, J and clone size are from that table. The repertoire includes around 240,000 clones, approximately 83% of them detected once, and over 3% sits in the top ten. The data are from a study of blood T cell repertoires in COVID-19. Study summary: Spain, Italy and the United States supplied samples that represented acute and convalescent COVID-19. T cells, B-cell-depleted T cells, or PBMCs supplied cDNA or gDNA.

The TCR sequence derives from a woman between 25 and 40 years old who had recovered from COVID-19. The J gene is TRBJ2-2, the V gene TRBV12-3 or TRBV12-4; D remains unclear. Sequencing input: peripheral blood. DNA for the CDR3: TGTGCCAGCAGTTTGAGGAGCACCGGGGAGCTGTTTTTT. Translation gives CASSLRSTGELFF.